The clone carrying this T cell receptor (beta chain) was detected ten times or more. Its matching antigen is unknown. J gave up 1 base and V 6 bases, and 8 bases lay outside the gene matches. The CDR3 sequence is 17 residues long. This entry comes from a study of CD8 T cells in ankylosing spondylitis. It was by quantitative 5'-RACE with molecular barcodes that TCR beta libraries were made. Each CDR3 protein is one row after TCRdb ran MiXCR on the 5' RACE reads. Seen here are 700,000 to 1,000,000 distinct CDR3 sequences, about an eighth observed once, and the top ten hold 0.45% to 0.6%. Study-wide results and limits: Matched synovial fluid from ankylosing spondylitis patients was reported to be enriched for disease-linked clones. Within ankylosing spondylitis blood, a TCR beta motif made up of seven to nine highly homologous variants appeared to be characteristic.

This clonotype originated in a male donor with ankylosing spondylitis. The gene calls are TRBV12-3 or TRBV12-4 and TRBJ2-3; TRBD2 matches 12 bases. Sequenced input: blood, either unsorted or a sorted T cell fraction (not recorded which). In DNA, the CDR3 is TGTGCCAGCAGCCGCACCGGACTAGCGGGACGCACAGATACGCAGTATTTT. Translation: CASSRTGLAGRTDTQYF.